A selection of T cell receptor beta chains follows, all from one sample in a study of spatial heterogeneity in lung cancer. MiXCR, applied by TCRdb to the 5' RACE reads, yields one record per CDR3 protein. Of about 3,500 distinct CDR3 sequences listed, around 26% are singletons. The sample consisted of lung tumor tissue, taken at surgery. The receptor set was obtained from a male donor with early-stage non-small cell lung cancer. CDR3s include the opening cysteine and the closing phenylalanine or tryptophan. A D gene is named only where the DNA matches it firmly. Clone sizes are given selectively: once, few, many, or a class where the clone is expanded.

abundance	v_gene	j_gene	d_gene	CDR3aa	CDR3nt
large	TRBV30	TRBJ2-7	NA	CAWSVLGEQYF	TGTGCCTGGAGTGTACTGGGGGAGCAGTACTTC
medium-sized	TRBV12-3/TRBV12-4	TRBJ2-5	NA	CASSFEETQYF	TGTGCCAGCAGTTTTGAAGAGACCCAGTACTTC
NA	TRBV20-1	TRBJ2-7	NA	CSASPPGPIF	TGCAGTGCTAGCCCCCCGGGACCCATATTC
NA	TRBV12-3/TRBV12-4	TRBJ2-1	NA	CASSLITNEQFF	TGTGCCAGCAGCTTGATAACCAATGAGCAGTTCTTC
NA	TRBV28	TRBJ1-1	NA	CASYSTAGNTEAFF	TGTGCCAGCTATTCCACGGCAGGGAACACTGAAGCTTTCTTT
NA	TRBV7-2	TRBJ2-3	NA	CASSQQGQADTQYF	TGTGCCAGCAGTCAACAGGGTCAGGCAGATACGCAGTATTTT
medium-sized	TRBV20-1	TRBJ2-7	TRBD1	CSARDGVGQGWSYEQYF	TGCAGTGCTAGAGACGGAGTAGGACAGGGGTGGTCCTACGAGCAGTACTTC
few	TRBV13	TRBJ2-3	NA	CASSLTGPDTQYF	TGTGCCAGCAGCTTAACGGGGCCAGATACGCAGTATTTT
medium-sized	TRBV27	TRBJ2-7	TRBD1	CASSPGDRLSYEQYF	TGTGCCAGCAGTCCCGGGGACAGGCTTTCCTACGAGCAGTACTTC
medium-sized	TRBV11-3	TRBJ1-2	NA	CASSLRGDGYGYTF	TGTGCCAGCAGCTTACGGGGGGACGGCTATGGCTACACCTTC
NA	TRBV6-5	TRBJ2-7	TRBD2	CASRIGTSGGSSYEQYF	TGTGCCAGCAGAATCGGGACTAGCGGGGGTAGCTCCTACGAGCAGTACTTC
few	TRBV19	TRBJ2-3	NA	CASSRSAQRTDTQYF	TGTGCCAGTAGTCGGTCCGCTCAACGCACAGATACGCAGTATTTT
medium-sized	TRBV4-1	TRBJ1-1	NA	CASSQDPRNTEAFF	TGCGCCAGCAGCCAAGATCCCAGGAACACTGAAGCTTTCTTT
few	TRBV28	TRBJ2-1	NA	CASSALKVLYEQFF	TGTGCCAGCAGTGCACTGAAAGTTTTATATGAGCAGTTCTTC
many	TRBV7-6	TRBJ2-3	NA	CASSLLGITDTQYF	TGTGCCAGCAGCTTACTTGGAATAACAGATACGCAGTATTTT
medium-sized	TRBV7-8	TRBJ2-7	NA	CASSLRTLRSYEQYF	TGTGCCAGCAGCCTCCGGACACTCCGCTCCTACGAGCAGTACTTC
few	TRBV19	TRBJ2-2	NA	CASSISRGQNTGELFF	TGTGCCAGTAGTATATCCAGGGGTCAGAACACCGGGGAGCTGTTTTTT
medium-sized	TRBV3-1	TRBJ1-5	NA	CASSPQLNQPQHF	TGTGCCAGCAGCCCACAGCTTAATCAGCCCCAGCATTTT
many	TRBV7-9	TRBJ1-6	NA	CASSLEGPRANSPLHF	TGTGCCAGCAGCTTAGAGGGCCCCCGCGCTAATTCACCCCTCCACTTT
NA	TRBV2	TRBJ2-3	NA	CASRRRYTQYF	TGTGCCAGCAGGAGACGGTATACGCAGTATTTT
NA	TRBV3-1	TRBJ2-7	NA	CASSQAQGPYEQYF	TGTGCCAGCAGCCAAGCTCAGGGGCCCTACGAGCAGTACTTC
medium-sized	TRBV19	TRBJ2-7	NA	CASSPGMGYEQYF	TGTGCCAGTAGTCCCGGGATGGGATACGAGCAGTACTTC
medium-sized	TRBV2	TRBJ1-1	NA	CASTPLGGTGAFF	TGTGCCAGCACTCCCCTGGGGGGAACCGGAGCTTTCTTT
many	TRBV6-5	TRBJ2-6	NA	CASSYTSSGANVLTF	TGTGCCAGCAGTTACACCAGCTCTGGGGCCAACGTCCTGACTTTC
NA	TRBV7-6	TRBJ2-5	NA	CASSSDPFAETQYF	TGTGCCAGCAGCTCCGACCCCTTCGCGGAGACCCAGTACTTC
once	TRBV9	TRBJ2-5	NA	CASSGRATETQYF	TGTGCCAGCAGCGGCCGGGCCACAGAGACCCAGTACTTC
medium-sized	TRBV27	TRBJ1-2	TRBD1	CASRFLDRGDGYTF	TGTGCCAGCAGATTCTTGGACAGGGGCGATGGCTACACCTTC
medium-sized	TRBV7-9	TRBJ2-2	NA	CASSMEVISNTGELFF	TGTGCCAGCAGCATGGAGGTGATTTCCAACACCGGGGAGCTGTTTTTT
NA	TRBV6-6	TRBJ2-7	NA	CASSFLGEAAYEQYF	TGTGCCAGCAGCTTTTTGGGGGAGGCCGCCTACGAGCAGTACTTC
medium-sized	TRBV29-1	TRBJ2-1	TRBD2	CSSAGTGRTLWGLAVHNEQFF	TGCAGCTCCGCCGGGACGGGGAGAACATTGTGGGGACTAGCGGTCCACAATGAGCAGTTCTTC
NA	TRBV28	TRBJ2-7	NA	CASTELGSGYEQYF	TGTGCCAGCACCGAACTGGGGAGCGGCTACGAGCAGTACTTC
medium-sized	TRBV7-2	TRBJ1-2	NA	CASSLAQASWGYTF	TGTGCCAGCAGCTTAGCGCAGGCATCGTGGGGCTACACCTTC
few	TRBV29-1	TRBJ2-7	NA	CSVGRGVEEQYF	TGCAGCGTTGGTAGAGGGGTTGAGGAGCAGTACTTC
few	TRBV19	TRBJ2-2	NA	CASSIAPGSTGELFF	TGTGCCAGTAGTATAGCCCCAGGGAGCACCGGGGAGCTGTTTTTT
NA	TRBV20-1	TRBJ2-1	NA	CSAKRNEQFF	TGCAGTGCTAAAAGGAATGAGCAGTTCTTC
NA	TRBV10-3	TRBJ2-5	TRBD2	CAISETSGGLQETQYF	TGTGCCATCAGTGAGACTAGCGGGGGGCTCCAAGAGACCCAGTACTTC
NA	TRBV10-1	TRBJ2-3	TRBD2	CASSEGLEFRVDPDTQYF	TGCGCCAGCAGTGAAGGACTAGAATTCCGGGTCGACCCAGATACGCAGTATTTT
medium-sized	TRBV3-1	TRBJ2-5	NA	CASSQATQGRRQETQYF	TGTGCCAGCAGCCAAGCCACCCAGGGCAGACGCCAAGAGACCCAGTACTTC
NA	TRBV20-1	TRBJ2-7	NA	CSAETIRQNYEQYF	TGCAGTGCTGAGACAATAAGGCAAAACTACGAGCAGTACTTC
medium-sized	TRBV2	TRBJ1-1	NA	CASLFGGVGNTEAFF	TGTGCCAGCCTATTCGGGGGGGTAGGAAACACTGAAGCTTTCTTT
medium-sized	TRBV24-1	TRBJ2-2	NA	CATSELITSNTGELFF	TGTGCCACCAGTGAGCTCATAACATCGAACACCGGGGAGCTGTTTTTT
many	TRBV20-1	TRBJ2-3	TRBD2	CSASRTSGMHTQYF	TGCAGTGCTAGTAGGACTAGCGGGATGCACACGCAGTATTTT
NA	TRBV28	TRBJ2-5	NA	CASRQGRVFQETQYF	TGTGCCAGCAGACAGGGACGGGTGTTTCAAGAGACCCAGTACTTC
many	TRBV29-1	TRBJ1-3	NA	CSVRTESSGNTIYF	TGCAGCGTCCGAACGGAGAGCTCTGGAAACACCATATATTTT
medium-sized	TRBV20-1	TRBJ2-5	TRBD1	CSAGTGKAVETQYF	TGCAGTGCCGGGACAGGGAAGGCTGTGGAGACCCAGTACTTC
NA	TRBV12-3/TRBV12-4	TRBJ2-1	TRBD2	CALSRASGYNEQFF	TGTGCCCTCTCCCGGGCTAGCGGATACAATGAGCAGTTCTTC
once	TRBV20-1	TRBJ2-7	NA	CSASGPYEQYF	TGCAGTGCTAGCGGTCCCTACGAGCAGTACTTC
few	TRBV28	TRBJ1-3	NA	CASSLPGLGNTIYF	TGTGCCAGCAGTTTACCGGGTCTGGGAAACACCATATATTTT
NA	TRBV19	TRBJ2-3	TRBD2	CASSTSGGAPTDTQYF	TGTGCCAGTAGCACTAGCGGGGGGGCACCCACAGATACGCAGTATTTT
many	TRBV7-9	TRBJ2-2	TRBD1	CASSSRDRVGTGELFF	TGTGCCAGCAGCAGCCGGGACAGGGTTGGTACCGGGGAGCTGTTTTTT
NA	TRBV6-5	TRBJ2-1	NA	CASRPLGPNEQFF	TGTGCCAGCAGACCCCTGGGCCCCAATGAGCAGTTCTTC
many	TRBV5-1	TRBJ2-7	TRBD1	CASSSRDRGEQYF	TGCGCCAGCAGCTCCCGGGACAGGGGCGAGCAGTACTTC
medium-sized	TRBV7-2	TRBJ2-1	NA	CVSSLAADSSYNEQFF	TGTGTCAGCAGCTTAGCTGCCGACAGCTCCTACAATGAGCAGTTCTTC
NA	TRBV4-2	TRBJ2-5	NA	CASSQESEETQYF	TGTGCCAGCAGCCAAGAAAGCGAGGAGACCCAGTACTTC
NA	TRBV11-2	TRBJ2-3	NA	CASSLVQGGDTQYF	TGTGCCAGCAGCTTAGTGCAGGGAGGAGATACGCAGTATTTT
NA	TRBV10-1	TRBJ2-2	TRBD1	CASSPGTGGNTGELFF	TGCGCCAGCAGTCCCGGGACAGGGGGAAACACCGGGGAGCTGTTTTTT
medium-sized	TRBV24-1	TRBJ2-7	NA	CATRDGRSYEQYF	TGTGCCACCAGAGACGGCAGATCCTACGAGCAGTACTTC
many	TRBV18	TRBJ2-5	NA	CASSPQQETQYF	TGTGCCAGCTCACCACAGCAAGAGACCCAGTACTTC
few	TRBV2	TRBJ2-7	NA	CASSGGGGSSYEQYF	TGTGCCAGCAGCGGCGGAGGGGGGTCCTCCTACGAGCAGTACTTC
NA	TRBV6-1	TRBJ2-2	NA	CASSLQENTGELFF	TGTGCCAGCAGCTTACAGGAAAACACCGGGGAGCTGTTTTTT